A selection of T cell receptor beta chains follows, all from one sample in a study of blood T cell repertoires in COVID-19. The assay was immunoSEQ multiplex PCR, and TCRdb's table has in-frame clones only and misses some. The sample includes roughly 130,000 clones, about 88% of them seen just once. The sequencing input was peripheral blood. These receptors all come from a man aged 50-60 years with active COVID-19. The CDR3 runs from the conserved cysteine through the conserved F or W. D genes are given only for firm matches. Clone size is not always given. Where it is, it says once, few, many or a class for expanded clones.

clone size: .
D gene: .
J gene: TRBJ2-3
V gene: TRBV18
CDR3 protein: CASSLLTHTDTQYF
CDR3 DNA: TGTGCCAGCTCACTACTAACTCACACAGATACGCAGTATTTT

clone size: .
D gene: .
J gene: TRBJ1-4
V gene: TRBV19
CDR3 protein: CASSIRTGNEKLFF
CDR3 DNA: TGTGCCAGTAGTATTAGAACAGGGAATGAAAAACTGTTTTTT

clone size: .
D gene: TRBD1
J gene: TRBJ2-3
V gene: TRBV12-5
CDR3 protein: CASGLGQGGTDTQYF
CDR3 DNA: TGTGCTAGTGGTTTGGGACAGGGAGGCACAGATACGCAGTATTTT

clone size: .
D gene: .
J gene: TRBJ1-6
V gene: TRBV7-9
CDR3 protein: CASSFLTGAYNSPLHF
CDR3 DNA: TGTGCCAGCAGCTTTTTGACGGGGGCCTATAATTCACCCCTCCACTTT

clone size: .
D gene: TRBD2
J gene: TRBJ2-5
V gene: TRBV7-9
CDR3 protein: CASSYGLAAETQYF
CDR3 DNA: TGTGCCAGCAGCTACGGACTAGCGGCCGAGACCCAGTACTTC

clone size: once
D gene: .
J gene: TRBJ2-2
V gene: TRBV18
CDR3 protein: CASSPNIQVTLNTGELFF
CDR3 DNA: TGTGCCAGCTCACCAAATATACAGGTTACTTTAAACACCGGGGAGCTGTTTTTT

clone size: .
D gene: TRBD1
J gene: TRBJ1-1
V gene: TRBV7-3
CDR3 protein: CASSIGQANTEAFF
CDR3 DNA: TGTGCCAGCAGCATTGGACAGGCGAACACTGAAGCTTTCTTT

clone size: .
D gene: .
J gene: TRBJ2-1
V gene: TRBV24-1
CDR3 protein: CATSEIGSDGCGEQFF
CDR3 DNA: TGTGCCACCAGTGAAATTGGATCGGATGGATGCGGGGAGCAGTTCTTC

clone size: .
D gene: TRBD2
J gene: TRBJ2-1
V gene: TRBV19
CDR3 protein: CASSIVGSGTYNEQFF
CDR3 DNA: TGTGCCAGTAGTATAGTCGGTAGCGGGACCTACAATGAGCAGTTCTTC

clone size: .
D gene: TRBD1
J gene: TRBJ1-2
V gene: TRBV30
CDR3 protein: CAWSTGTAGSDRTF
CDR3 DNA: TGTGCCTGGAGTACCGGGACAGCGGGCTCGGACCGCACCTTC

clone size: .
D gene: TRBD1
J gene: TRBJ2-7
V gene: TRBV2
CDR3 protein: CASGDSLIGQYF
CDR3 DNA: TGTGCCAGCGGGGACAGCCTTATTGGGCAGTACTTC

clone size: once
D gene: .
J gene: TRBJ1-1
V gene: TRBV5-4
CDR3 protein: CASSDRDSGGEAFF
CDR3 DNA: TGTGCCAGCAGCGACCGTGACAGTGGCGGCGAAGCTTTCTTT

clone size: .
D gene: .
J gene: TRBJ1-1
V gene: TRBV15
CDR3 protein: CATRSGEGTEAFF
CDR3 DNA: TGTGCCACCAGGAGCGGGGAGGGTACTGAAGCTTTCTTT

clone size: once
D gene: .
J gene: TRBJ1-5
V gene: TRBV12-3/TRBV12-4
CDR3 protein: CASSLVEESAQHF
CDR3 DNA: TGTGCCAGCAGTTTAGTGGAGGAATCGGCCCAGCATTTT

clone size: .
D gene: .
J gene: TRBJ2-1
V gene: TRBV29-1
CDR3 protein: CSVEGAAISSYNEQFF
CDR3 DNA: TGCAGCGTTGAAGGCGCAGCGATAAGCTCCTACAATGAGCAGTTCTTC

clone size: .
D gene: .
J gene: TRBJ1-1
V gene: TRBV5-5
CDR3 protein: CASSLNQRVSSTEAFF
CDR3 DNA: TGTGCCAGCAGCTTAAATCAACGGGTGTCCAGCACTGAAGCTTTCTTT

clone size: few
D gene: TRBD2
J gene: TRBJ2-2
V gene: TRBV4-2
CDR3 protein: CASSQEGTSGSRTGELFF
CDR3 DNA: TGTGCCAGCAGCCAAGAGGGGACTAGCGGGAGCCGAACCGGGGAGCTGTTTTTT